A single TCR beta chain is shown here with its context. These data come from a study of T cell changes during pregnancy in multiple sclerosis. The CDR3 has 15 amino acids. V lost 1 base and J lost 8, with 18 bases in between. CDR1 SGHRS and CDR2 YFSETQ come from the germline V gene. Profiled with immunoSEQ multiplex PCR; TCRdb holds only in-frame clones, not every one. The table lists around 80,000 clones, about 90% of them singletons. The chain joins TRBV5-1 to TRBJ1-2, with D perhaps matching TRBD1 (5 bases). Specimen: peripheral blood, collected before pregnancy. The clonotype originates from a female donor with multiple sclerosis, enrolled in a pregnancy study. CDR3 loop: CASSLSQGHSEGYTF. The CDR3, as DNA: TGCGCCAGCAGCTTGTCCCAGGGCCACTCCGAGGGCTACACCTTC.